Listed here is a single TCR beta chain. What it recognizes is unknown. The data were taken from a study of a mutant IDH1 vaccine in newly diagnosed glioma. For the study at large: Administration of eight vaccinations to patients took place in weeks 1, 3, 5, 7, 11, 15, 19, 23. Earlier therapy was either radiotherapy, temozolomide, or both, and most got both. Study-level points and caveats: Around 93% of patients showed vaccine-induced immune responses across multiple MHC alleles.

Regarding time point: week 5, during vaccination. Topical imiquimod was applied with each vaccine dose, which held 300 ug of mutant IDH1 20-mer peptide. Germline CDR1 and CDR2: MRHNA and SNTAGT. V lost 6 bases and J 0 bases, leaving 11 bases between the germline ends. This CDR3 comprises 14 residues. Clones were read by immunoSEQ multiplex PCR, and TCRdb kept only the in-frame ones, dropping some. The sample records some 60,000 clones, 70% to 90% being singletons. The specimen comprised PBMCs, sampled from a glioma patient whose treatment included an IDH1 peptide vaccine. The source is a woman aged 40 to 55 with glioma. The chain carries TRBV6-4 and TRBJ1-2, with D possibly TRBD1 on 5 matching bases. The CDR3 DNA sequence: TGTGCCAGCAGCGCGTCGGGGGCTAACTATGGCTACACCTTC. This gives the protein CASSASGANYGYTF.